This T cell receptor (beta chain) was found in a study of cytomegalovirus exposure and HLA in healthy donors. Study-level findings and limits: A later analysis found TCR association rates differed by HLA locus, highest for DRB1 and lowest for HLA-C. Later work associated roughly 15,000 TCR beta sequences with HLA alleles at 0.05 false discovery rate.

In the case of this clone: Its target is unknown.

Germline CDR1 is KGHSH and CDR2 is LQKENI. The V gene lost 6 bases and the J gene lost 2 bases, with 16 bases spanning the gap. This CDR3 contains 16 residues. Use of 60 Vbeta and 13 Jbeta primers characterized the PCR. Repertoires were generated with immunoSEQ multiplex PCR, while TCRdb's copy carries only in-frame clones and drops some. The sample holds about 160,000 clones, roughly 88% seen once. This rearrangement joins TRBV18 to TRBJ2-2; tentative D call: TRBD1 (6 bases). The sequence was obtained from a man between 45 and 60 years old in good health and CMV-seropositive. The sequencing sample was made of PBMCs. In DNA form, the CDR3 reads TGTGCCAGCTCGCTTCGCGGACAGACCAACACCGGGGAGCTGTTTTTT. Its translation is CASSLRGQTNTGELFF.